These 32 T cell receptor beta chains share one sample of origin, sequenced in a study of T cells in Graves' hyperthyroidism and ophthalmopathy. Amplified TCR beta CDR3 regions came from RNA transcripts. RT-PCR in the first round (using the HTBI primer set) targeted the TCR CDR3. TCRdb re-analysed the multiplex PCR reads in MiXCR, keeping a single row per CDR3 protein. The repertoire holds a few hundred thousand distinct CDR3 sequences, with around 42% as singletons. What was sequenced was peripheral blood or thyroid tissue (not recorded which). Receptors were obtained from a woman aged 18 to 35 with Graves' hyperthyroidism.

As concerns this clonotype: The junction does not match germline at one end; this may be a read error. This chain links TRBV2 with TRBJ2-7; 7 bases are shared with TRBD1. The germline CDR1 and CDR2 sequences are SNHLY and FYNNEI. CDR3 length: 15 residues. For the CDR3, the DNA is TGTGCCAGCTCGCGACCGGGACAGAACTCCTACGAGCAGTGCTTC. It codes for CASSRPGQNSYEQCF.

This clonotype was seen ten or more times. The CDR3 loop reads CASSFPPRQNTYEQYF. The CDR3 nucleotides are TGTGCCAGCAGCTTCCCCCCCCGACAGAATACCTACGAGCAGTACTTC. The chain couples TRBV7-9 to TRBJ2-7; TRBD1 is a possible D gene (5 bases). The CDR3 loop spans 16 amino acids. CDR1 SEHNR and CDR2 FQNEAQ come from the germline V gene (reference sequence). Trimming took off 3 bases at V and 2 bases at J, with 17 bases between the two ends. The full variable domain, in which reference TRBV7-9 and TRBJ2-7 provide the parts outside the CDR3, is DTGVSQNPRHKITKRGQNVTFRCDPISEHNRLYWYRQTLGQGPEFLTYFQNEAQLEKSRLLSDRFSAERPKGSFSTLEIQRTEQGDSAMYLCASSFPPRQNTYEQYFGPGTRLTVT.

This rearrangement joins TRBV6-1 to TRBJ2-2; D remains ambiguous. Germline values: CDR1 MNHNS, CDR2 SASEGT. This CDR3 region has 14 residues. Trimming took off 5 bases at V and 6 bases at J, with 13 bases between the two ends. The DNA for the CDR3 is TGTGCCAGCAGTTACTCGAAGGTCCCCGGGGAGCTGTTTTTT. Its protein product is CASSYSKVPGELFF.

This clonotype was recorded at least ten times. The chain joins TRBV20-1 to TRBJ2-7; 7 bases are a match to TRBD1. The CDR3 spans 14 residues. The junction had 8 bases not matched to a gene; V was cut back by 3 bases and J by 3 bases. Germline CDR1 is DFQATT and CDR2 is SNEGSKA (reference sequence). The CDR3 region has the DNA TGCAGTGCTAGGCTCACGACAGGGTTCTACGAGCAGTACTTC. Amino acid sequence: CSARLTTGFYEQYF.

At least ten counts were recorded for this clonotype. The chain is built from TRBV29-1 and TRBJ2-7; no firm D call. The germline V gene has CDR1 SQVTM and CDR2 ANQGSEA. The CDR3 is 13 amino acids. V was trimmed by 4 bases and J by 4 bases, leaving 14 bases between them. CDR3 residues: CSVGSADRYEQYF. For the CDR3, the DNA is TGCAGCGTTGGTTCGGCAGATAGGTACGAGCAGTACTTC.

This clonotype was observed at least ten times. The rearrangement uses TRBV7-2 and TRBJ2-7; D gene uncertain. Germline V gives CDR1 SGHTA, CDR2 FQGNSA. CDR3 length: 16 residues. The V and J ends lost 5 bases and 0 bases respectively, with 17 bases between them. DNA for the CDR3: TGTGCCAGCAGCCCAGGACCCAGTGGGCTCTCCTACGAGCAGTACTTC. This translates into CASSPGPSGLSYEQYF.

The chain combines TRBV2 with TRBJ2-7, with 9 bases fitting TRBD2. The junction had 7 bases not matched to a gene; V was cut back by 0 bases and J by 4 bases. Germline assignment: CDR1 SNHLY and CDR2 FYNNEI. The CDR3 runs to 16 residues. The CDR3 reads CASSEALGLATYEQYF. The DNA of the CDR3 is TGTGCCAGCAGTGAAGCGCTGGGACTAGCAACGTACGAGCAGTACTTC.

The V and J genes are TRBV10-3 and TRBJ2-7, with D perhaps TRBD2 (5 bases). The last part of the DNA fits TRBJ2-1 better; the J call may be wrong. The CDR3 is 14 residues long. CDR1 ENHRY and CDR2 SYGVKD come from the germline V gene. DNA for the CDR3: TGTGCCATCAGCCCGGACTTAACCTACAATGAGCAGTTCTTC. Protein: CAISPDLTYNEQFF.

The CDR3 DNA reads as TGTGCCGGATCGGGGGTCGGTGGGGCCAACGTCCTGACTTTC. It encodes CAGSGVGGANVLTF. The chain carries TRBV10-3 and TRBJ2-6, with D possibly TRBD2 on 6 matching bases. Germline CDR1 is ENHRY and CDR2 is SYGVKD. V was pared by 11 bases and J by 3 bases, with 14 bases between. The CDR3 totals 14 residues.

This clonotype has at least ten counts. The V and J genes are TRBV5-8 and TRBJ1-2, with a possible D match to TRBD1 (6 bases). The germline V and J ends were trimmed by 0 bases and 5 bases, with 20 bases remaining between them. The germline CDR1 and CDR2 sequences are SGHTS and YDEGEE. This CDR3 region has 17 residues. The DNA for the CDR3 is TGTGCCAGCAGCTTGGGGACAGCAGTAATGTTTGGTTATGGCTACACCTTC. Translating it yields CASSLGTAVMFGYGYTF.

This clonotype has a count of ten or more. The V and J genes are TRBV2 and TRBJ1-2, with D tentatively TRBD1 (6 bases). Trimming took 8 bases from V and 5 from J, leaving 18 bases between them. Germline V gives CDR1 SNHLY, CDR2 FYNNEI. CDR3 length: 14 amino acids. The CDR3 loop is CASHETGLQYGYTF. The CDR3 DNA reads TGTGCCAGCCACGAGACAGGCCTTCAGTATGGCTACACCTTC.

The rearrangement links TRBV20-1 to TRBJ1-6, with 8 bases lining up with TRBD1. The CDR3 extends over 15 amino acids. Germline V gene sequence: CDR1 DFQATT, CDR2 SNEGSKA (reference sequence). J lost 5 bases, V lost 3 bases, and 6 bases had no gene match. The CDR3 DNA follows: TGCAGTGCTAGGGACAGGGACAAGGATAATTCACCCCTCCACTTT. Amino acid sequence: CSARDRDKDNSPLHF.

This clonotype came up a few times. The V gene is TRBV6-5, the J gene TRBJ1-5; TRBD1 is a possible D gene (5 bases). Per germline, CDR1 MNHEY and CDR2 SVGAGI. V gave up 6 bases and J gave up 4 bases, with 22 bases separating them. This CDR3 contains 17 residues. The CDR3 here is CASSPSSPGLTNQPQHF. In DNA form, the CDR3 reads TGTGCCAGCAGCCCGAGTTCGCCGGGACTGACTAATCAGCCCCAGCATTTT.

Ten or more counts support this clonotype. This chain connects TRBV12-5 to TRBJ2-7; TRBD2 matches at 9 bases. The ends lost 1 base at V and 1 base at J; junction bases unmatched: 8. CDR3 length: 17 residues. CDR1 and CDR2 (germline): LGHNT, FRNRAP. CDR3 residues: CASGLALRLAESYEQYF. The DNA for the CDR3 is TGTGCTAGTGGTTTGGCCCTGAGACTAGCGGAGTCCTACGAGCAGTACTTC.

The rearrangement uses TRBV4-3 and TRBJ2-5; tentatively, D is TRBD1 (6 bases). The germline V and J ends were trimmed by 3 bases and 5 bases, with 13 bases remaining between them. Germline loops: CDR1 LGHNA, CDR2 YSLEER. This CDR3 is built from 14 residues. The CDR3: CASSHGYRDETQYF. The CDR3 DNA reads TGCGCCAGCAGCCACGGATACAGGGATGAGACCCAGTACTTC.

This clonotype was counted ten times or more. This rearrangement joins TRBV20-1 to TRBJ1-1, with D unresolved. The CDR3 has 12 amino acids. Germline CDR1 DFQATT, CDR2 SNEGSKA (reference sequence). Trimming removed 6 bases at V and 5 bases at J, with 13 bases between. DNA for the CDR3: TGCAGTGCCGCGACAAAGGAGACTGAAGCTTTCTTT. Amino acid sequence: CSAATKETEAFF.

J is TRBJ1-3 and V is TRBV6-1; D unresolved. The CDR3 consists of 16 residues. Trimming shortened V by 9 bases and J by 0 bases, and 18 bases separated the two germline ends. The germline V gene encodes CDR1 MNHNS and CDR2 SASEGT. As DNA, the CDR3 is TGTGCCAGTTCCAGGCTGGACGGTCGCTCTGGAAACACCATATATTTT. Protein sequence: CASSRLDGRSGNTIYF.

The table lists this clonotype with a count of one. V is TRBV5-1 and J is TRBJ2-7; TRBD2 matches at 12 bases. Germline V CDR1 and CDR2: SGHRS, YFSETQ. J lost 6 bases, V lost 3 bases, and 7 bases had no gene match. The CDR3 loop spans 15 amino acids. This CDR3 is CASSSPTSGRSEQYF. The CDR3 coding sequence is TGCGCCAGCAGCTCACCGACTAGCGGGAGATCCGAGCAGTACTTC.

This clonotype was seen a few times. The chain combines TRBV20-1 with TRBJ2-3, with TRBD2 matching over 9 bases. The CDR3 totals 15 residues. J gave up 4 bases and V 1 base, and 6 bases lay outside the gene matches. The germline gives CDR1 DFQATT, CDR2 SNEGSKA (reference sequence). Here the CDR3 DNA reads TGCAGTGCTAGAGTTGATAGCGGGAGTGCAGATACGCAGTATTTT. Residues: CSARVDSGSADTQYF.

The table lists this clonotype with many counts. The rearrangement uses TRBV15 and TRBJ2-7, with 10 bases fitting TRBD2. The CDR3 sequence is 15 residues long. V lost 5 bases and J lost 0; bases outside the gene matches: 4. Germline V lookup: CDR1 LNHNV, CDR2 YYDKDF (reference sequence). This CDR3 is CATSHPSGSSYEQYF. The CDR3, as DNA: TGTGCCACCAGCCACCCTAGCGGGAGCTCCTACGAGCAGTACTTC.

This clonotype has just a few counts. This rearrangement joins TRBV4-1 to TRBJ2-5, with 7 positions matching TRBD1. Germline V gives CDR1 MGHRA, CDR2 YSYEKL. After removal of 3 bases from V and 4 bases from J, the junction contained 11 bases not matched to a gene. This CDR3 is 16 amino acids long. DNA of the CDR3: TGCGCCAGCAGCCAGCTCCGCAGGACAGGTGGAGAGACCCAGTACTTC. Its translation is CASSQLRRTGGETQYF.

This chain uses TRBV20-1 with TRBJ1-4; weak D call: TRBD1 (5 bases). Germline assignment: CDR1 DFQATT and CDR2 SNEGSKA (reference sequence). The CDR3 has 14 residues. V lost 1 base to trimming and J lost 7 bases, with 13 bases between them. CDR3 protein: CSARVSGRGEKLFF. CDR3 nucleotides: TGCAGTGCTAGAGTTTCAGGGCGTGGTGAAAAACTGTTTTTT.

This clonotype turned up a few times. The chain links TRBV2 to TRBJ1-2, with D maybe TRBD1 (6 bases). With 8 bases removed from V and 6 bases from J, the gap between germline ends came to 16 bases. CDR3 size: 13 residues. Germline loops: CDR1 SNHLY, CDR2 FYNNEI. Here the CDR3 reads CASVSAGAHGYTF. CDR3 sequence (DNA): TGTGCCAGCGTTTCGGCAGGGGCGCATGGCTACACCTTC. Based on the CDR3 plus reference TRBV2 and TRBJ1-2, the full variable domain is EPEVTQTPSHQVTQMGQEVILRCVPISNHLYFYWYRQILGQKVEFLVSFYNNEISEKSEIFDDQFSVERPDGSNFTLKIRSTKLEDSAMYFCASVSAGAHGYTFGSGTRLTVV.

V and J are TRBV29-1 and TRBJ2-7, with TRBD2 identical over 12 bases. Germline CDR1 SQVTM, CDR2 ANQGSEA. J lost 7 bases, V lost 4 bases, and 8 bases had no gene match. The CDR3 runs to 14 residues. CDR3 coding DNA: TGCAGCGTTGCTGGACTAGCGGGGAACAATGAGCAGTACTTC. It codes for CSVAGLAGNNEQYF.

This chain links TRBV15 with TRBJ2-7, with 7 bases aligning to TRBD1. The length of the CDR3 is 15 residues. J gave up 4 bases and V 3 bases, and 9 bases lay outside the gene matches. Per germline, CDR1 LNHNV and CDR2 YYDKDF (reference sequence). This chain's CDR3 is CATSSVGGGGYEQYF. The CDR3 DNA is TGTGCCACCAGCAGTGTAGGGGGCGGCGGGTACGAGCAGTACTTC.

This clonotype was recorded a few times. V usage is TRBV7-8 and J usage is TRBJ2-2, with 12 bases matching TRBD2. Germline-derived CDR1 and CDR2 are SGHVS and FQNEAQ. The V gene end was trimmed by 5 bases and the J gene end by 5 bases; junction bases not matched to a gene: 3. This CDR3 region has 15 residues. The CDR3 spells CASSVGTSGTGELFF. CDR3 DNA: TGTGCCAGCAGCGTCGGGACTAGCGGGACCGGGGAGCTGTTTTTT.

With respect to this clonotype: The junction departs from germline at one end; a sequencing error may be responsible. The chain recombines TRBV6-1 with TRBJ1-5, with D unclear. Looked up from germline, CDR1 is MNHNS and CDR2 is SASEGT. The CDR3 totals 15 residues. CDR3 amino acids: CASSRSHDSNQPRHF. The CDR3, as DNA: TGTGCCAGCTCCCGGTCGCACGATAGCAATCAGCCCCGGCATTTT.

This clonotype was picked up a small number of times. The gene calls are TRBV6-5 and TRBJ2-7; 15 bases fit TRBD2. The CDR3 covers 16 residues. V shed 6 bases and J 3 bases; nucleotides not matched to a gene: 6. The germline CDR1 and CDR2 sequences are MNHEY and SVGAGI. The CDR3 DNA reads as TGTGCCAGCAGGCCGGGACTAGCGGGAGGTTACTACGAGCAGTACTTC. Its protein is CASRPGLAGGYYEQYF.

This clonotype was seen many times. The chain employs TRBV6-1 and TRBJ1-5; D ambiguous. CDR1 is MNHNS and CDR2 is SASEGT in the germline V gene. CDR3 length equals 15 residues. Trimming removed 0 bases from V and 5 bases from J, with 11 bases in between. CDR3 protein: CASSEASGSHQPQHF. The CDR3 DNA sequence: TGTGCCAGCAGTGAAGCCTCTGGAAGCCATCAGCCCCAGCATTTT.

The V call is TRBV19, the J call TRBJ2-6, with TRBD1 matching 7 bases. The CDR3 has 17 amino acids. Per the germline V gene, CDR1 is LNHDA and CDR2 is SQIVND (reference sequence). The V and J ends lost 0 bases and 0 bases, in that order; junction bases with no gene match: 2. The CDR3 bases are TGTGCCAGTAGTATAGATTCAGGGGGCTCTGGGGCCAACGTCCTGACTTTC. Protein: CASSIDSGGSGANVLTF.

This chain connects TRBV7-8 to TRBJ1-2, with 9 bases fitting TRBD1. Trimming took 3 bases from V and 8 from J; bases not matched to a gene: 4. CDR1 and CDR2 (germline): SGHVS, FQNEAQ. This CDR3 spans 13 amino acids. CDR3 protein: CASSFGTGRGYTF. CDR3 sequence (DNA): TGTGCCAGCAGCTTCGGGACAGGGCGAGGCTACACCTTC.

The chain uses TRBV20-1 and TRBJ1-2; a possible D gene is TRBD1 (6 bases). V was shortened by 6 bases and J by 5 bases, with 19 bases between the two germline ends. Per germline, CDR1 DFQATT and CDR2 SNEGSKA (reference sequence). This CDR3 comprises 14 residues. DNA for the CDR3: TGCAGTGCCAGCAGTTACGGGAGGGGGTATGGCTACACCTTC. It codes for CSASSYGRGYGYTF.